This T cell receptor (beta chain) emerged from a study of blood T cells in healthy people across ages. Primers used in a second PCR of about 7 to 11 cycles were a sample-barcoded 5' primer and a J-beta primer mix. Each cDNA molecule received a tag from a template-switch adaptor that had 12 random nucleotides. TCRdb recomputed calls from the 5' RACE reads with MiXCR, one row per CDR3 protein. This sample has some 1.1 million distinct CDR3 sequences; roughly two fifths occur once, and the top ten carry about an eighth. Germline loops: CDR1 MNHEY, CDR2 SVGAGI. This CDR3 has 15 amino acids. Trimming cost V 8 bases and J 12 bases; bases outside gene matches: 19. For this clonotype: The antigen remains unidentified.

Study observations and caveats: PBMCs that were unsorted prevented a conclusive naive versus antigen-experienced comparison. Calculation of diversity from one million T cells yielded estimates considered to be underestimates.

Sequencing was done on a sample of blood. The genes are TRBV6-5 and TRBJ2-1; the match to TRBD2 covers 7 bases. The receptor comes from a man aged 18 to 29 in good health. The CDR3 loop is CASGRIRGVGDGQFF. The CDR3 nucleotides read TGTGCCAGCGGTCGAATACGGGGGGTTGGGGATGGGCAGTTCTTC.